This TCR beta chain is from a study of blood T cell repertoires in COVID-19. Across the whole study: The United States, Italy and Spain supplied acute and convalescent COVID-19 samples. Sources were T cells, B-cell-depleted T cells, or PBMCs; the material itself was cDNA or gDNA.

Some clones are missing from TCRdb's copy, which holds only in-frame ones; the method was immunoSEQ multiplex PCR. The sample yields around 70,000 clones, 60% to 85% seen once. The sequenced sample was peripheral blood. This sequence originates from a human donor in a cohort sampled during active COVID-19.

The CDR3 DNA reads as TGTGCCAGCATCGGGGGTCCCAATCAGCCCCAGCATTTT. Translated: CASIGGPNQPQHF. V is TRBV28 and J is TRBJ1-5; weak D call: TRBD1 (5 bases). Germline V gene data show CDR1 as MDHEN and CDR2 as SYDVKM. Trimming left V 7 bases short and J 3 bases short, with 10 bases between. CDR3 length: 13 residues.